The clone carrying this TCR beta chain occurred a few times. The CDR3 is made up of 13 amino acids. Germline V gene sequence: CDR1 SGHDN, CDR2 FVKESK. V was pared by 4 bases and J by 8 bases, with 14 bases between. Template material for amplifying TCR beta CDR3 regions consisted of RNA transcripts. The HTBI set primed first-round TCR CDR3 RT-PCR. TCRdb re-called the multiplex PCR reads with MiXCR, one entry per CDR3 protein. Of about 640,000 distinct CDR3 sequences in the sample, roughly 20% were seen once. The sample comes from a study of T cells in Graves' hyperthyroidism and ophthalmopathy. The chain uses TRBV14 and TRBJ1-2; D gene unclear. The receptor comes from a young man with Graves' ophthalmopathy. Sequences were obtained from blood. CDR3 amino acids: CASSPLLPLGYTF. As DNA, the CDR3 is TGTGCCAGCAGCCCCTTGTTGCCCCTCGGCTACACCTTC.